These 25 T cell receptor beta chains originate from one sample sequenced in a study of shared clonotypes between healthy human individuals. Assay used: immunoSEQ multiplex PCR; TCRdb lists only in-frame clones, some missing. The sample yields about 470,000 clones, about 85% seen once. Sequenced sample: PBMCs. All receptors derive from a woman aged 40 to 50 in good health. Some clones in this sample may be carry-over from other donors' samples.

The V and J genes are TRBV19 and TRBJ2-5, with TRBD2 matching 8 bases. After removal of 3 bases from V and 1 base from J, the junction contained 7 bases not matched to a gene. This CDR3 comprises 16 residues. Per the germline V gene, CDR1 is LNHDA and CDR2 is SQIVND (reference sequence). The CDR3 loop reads CASSISGNTLQETQYF. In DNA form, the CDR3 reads TGTGCCAGTAGTATTAGCGGGAATACCCTCCAAGAGACCCAGTACTTC.

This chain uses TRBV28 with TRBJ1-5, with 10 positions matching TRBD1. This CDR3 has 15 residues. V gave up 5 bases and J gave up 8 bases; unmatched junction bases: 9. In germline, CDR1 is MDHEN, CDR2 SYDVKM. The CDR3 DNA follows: TGTGCCAGCAGTCCCCGGGACAGGGGATTTGAGCCCCAGCATTTT. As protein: CASSPRDRGFEPQHF.

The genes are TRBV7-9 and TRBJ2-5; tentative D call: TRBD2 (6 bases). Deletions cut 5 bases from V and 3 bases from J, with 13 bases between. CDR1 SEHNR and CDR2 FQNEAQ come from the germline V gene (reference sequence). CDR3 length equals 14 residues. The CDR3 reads CASSAGTGKETQYF. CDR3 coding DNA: TGTGCCAGCAGCGCCGGGACTGGCAAAGAGACCCAGTACTTC.

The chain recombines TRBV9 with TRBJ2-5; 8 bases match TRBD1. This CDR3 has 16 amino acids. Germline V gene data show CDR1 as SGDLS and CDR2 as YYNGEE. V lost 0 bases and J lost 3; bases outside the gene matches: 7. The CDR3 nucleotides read TGTGCCAGCAGCGTAGGGGCCTCGACAGGGGAAGAGACCCAGTACTTC. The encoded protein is CASSVGASTGEETQYF.

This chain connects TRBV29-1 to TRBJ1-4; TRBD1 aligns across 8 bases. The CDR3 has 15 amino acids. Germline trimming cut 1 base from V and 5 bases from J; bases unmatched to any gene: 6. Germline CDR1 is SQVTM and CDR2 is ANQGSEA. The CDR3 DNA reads TGCAGCGTTGAAGGGGCAGGGGGCCGGAATGAAAAACTGTTTTTT. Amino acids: CSVEGAGGRNEKLFF.

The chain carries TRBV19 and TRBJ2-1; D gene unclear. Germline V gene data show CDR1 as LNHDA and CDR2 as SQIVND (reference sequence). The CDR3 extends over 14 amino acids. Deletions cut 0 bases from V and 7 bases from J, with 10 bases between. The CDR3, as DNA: TGTGCCAGTAGTATAGATCCTGATTTGAATGAGCAGTTCTTC. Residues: CASSIDPDLNEQFF.

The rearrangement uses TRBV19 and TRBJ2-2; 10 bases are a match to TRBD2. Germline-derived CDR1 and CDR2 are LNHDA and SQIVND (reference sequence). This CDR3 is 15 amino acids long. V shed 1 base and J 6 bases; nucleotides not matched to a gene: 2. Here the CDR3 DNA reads TGTGCCAGTAGTATAGTCCTAGCGGGAGCCGGGGAGCTGTTTTTT. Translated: CASSIVLAGAGELFF.

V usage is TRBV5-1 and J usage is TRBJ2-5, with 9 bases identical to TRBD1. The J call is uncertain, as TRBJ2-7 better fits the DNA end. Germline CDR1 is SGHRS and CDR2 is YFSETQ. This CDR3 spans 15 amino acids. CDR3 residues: CASSQGQGGSYEQYF. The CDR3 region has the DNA TGCGCCAGCAGCCAGGGACAGGGTGGATCCTACGAGCAGTACTTC.

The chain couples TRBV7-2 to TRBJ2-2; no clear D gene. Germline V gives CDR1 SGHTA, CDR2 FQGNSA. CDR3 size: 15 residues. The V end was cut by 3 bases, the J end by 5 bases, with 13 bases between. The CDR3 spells CASSFPPGTTGELFF. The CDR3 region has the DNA TGTGCCAGCAGCTTCCCCCCGGGTACGACCGGGGAGCTGTTTTTT. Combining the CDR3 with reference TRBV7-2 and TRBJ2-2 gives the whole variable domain GAGVSQSPSNKVTEKGKDVELRCDPISGHTALYWYRQSLGQGLEFLIYFQGNSAPDKSGLPSDRFSAERTGGSVSTLTIQRTQQEDSAVYLCASSFPPGTTGELFFGEGSRLTVL.

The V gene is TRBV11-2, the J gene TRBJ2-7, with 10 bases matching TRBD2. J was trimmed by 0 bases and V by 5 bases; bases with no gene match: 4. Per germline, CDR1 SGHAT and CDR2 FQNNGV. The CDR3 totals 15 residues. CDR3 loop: CASSTSSGSSYEQYF. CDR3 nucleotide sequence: TGTGCCAGCAGCACCTCTAGCGGGAGCTCCTACGAGCAGTACTTC.

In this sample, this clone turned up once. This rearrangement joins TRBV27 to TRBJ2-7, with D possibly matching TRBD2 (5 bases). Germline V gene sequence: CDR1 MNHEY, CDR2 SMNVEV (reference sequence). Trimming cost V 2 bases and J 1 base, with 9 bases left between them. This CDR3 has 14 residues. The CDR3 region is CASSLVGGSYEQYF. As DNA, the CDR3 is TGTGCCAGCAGTTTAGTGGGCGGGTCCTACGAGCAGTACTTC.

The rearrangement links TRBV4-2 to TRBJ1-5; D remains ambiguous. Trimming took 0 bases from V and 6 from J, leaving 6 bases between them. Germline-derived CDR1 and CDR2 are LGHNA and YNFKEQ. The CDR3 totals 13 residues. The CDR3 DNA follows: TGTGCCAGCAGCCAAGACTGGTTTCAGCCCCAGCATTTT. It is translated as CASSQDWFQPQHF.

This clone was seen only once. The DNA of the CDR3 is TGTGCCAGCAGCTTAGCGGGACAGTACAATGAGCAGTTCTTC. Translating it yields CASSLAGQYNEQFF. The V gene is TRBV11-2, the J gene TRBJ2-1, with 7 nucleotides matching TRBD1. CDR1 and CDR2 (germline): SGHAT, FQNNGV. The CDR3 runs 14 residues. Germline trimming cut 1 base from V and 4 bases from J; bases unmatched to any gene: 1.

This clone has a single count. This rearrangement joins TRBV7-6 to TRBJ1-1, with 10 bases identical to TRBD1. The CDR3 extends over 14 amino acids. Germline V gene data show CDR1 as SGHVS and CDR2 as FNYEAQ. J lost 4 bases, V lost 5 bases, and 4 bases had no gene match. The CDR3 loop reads CASSVGTGVTEAFF. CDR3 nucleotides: TGTGCCAGCAGCGTTGGGACAGGGGTCACTGAAGCTTTCTTT.

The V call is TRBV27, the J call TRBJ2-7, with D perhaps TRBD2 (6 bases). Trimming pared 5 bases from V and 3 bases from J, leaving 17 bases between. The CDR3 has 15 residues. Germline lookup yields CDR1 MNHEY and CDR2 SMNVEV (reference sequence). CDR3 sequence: CASSTPGTHIYEQYF. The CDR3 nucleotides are TGTGCCAGCAGTACTCCCGGGACTCATATCTACGAGCAGTACTTC.

CDR3 nucleotides: TGTGCCAGCTCCCCCGGGACAGGGGAGGAAAAACTGTTTTTT. Amino acid sequence: CASSPGTGEEKLFF. This chain joins TRBV18 and TRBJ1-4, with TRBD1 identical over 10 bases. There are 14 residues in the CDR3. V shed 6 bases and J 8 bases; nucleotides not matched to a gene: 6. Germline loops: CDR1 KGHSH, CDR2 LQKENI.

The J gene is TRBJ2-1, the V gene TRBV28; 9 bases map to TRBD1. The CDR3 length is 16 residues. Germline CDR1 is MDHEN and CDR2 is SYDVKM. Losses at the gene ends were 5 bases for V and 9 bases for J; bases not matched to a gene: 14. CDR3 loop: CASSPTGTGLWSEQFF. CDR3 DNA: TGTGCCAGCAGTCCTACCGGGACAGGGTTGTGGAGTGAGCAGTTCTTC.

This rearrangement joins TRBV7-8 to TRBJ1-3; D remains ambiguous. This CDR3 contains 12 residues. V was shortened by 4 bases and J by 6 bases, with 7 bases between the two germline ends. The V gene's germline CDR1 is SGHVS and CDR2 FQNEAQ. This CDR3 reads CASSYPENTIYF. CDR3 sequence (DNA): TGTGCCAGCAGCTACCCCGAAAACACCATATATTTT.

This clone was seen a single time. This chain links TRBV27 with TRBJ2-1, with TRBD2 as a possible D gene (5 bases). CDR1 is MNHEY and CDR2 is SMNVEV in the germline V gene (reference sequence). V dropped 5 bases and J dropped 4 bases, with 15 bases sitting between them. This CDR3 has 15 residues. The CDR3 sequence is CASSGLAEAYNEQFF. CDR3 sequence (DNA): TGTGCCAGCAGTGGATTGGCGGAGGCTTACAATGAGCAGTTCTTC.

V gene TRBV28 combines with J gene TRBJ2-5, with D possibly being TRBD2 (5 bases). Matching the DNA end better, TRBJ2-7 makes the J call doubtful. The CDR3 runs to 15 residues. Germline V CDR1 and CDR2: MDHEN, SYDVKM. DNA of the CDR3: TGTGCCAGCAGGGAGGACCAAAGTTACTCCTACGAGCAGTACTTC. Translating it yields CASREDQSYSYEQYF.

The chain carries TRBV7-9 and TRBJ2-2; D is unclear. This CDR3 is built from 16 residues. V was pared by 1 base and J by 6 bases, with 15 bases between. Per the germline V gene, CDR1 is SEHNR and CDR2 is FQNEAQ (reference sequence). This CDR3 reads CASSLVFGRAAGELFF. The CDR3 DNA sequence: TGTGCCAGCAGCTTAGTCTTCGGAAGAGCCGCCGGGGAGCTGTTTTTT.

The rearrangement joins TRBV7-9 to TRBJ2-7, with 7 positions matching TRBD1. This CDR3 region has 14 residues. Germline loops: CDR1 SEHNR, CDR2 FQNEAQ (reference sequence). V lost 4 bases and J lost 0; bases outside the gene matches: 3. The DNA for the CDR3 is TGTGCCAGCAGCTGGGACAGAAACTCCTACGAGCAGTACTTC. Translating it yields CASSWDRNSYEQYF.

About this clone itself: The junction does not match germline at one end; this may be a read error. The CDR3: CASSPQGAGDTQYF. In DNA, the CDR3 is TGTGCTAGCAGCCCGCAGGGGGCCGGAGATACGCAGTATTTT. The rearrangement links TRBV7-7 to TRBJ2-3, with 8 bases that match TRBD1. This CDR3 comprises 14 residues. Per germline, CDR1 SSHAT and CDR2 FNYEAQ (reference sequence). The whole variable domain, filled in from reference TRBV7-7 and TRBJ2-3, reads GAGVSQSPRYKVTKRGQDVTLRCDPISSHATLYWYQQALGQGPEFLTYFNYEAQPDKSGLPSDRFSAERPEGSISTLTIQRTEQRDSAMYRCASSPQGAGDTQYFGPGTRLTVL.

For the CDR3, the DNA is TGTGCCAGCAGTTTCCCCTCCGGGGTTAGCACAGATACGCAGTATTTT. It translates to CASSFPSGVSTDTQYF. The chain carries TRBV2 and TRBJ2-3, with a weak D call TRBD2 (5 bases). The germline V and J ends were trimmed by 5 bases and 0 bases, with 15 bases remaining between them. The CDR3 runs to 16 residues. The germline CDR1 and CDR2 sequences are SNHLY and FYNNEI. Together with reference TRBV2 and TRBJ2-3, the CDR3 gives the full variable domain: EPEVTQTPSHQVTQMGQEVILRCVPISNHLYFYWYRQILGQKVEFLVSFYNNEISEKSEIFDDQFSVERPDGSNFTLKIRSTKLEDSAMYFCASSFPSGVSTDTQYFGPGTRLTVL.

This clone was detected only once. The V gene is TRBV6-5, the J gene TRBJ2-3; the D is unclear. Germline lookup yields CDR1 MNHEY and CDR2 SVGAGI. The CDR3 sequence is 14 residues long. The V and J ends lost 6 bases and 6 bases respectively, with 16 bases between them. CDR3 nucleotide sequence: TGTGCCAGCAGCTACCTTAAGGGTCCGGATACGCAGTATTTT. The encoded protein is CASSYLKGPDTQYF.